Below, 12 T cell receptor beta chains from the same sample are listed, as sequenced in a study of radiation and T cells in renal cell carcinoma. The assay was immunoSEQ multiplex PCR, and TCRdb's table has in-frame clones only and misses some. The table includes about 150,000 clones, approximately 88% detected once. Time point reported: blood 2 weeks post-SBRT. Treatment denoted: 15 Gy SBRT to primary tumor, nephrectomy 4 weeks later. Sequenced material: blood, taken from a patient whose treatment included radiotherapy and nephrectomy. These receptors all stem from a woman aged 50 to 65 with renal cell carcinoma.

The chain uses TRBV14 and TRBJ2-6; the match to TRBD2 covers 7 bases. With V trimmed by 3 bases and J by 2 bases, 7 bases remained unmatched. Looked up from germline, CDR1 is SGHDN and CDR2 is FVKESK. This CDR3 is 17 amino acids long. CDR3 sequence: CASSHPVRGAGANVLTF. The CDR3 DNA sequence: TGTGCCAGCAGCCACCCCGTCCGGGGGGCTGGGGCCAACGTCCTGACTTTC. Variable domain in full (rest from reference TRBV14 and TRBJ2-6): EAGVTQFPSHSVIEKGQTVTLRCDPISGHDNLYWYRRVMGKEIKFLLHFVKESKQDESGMPNNRFLAERTGGTYSTLKVQPAELEDSGVYFCASSHPVRGAGANVLTFGAGSRLTVL.

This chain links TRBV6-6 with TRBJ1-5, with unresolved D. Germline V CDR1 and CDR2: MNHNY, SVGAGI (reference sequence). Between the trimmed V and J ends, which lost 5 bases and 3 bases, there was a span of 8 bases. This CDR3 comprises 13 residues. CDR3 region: CASSLYDNQPQHF. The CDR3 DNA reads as TGTGCCAGCAGTCTGTATGACAATCAGCCCCAGCATTTT.

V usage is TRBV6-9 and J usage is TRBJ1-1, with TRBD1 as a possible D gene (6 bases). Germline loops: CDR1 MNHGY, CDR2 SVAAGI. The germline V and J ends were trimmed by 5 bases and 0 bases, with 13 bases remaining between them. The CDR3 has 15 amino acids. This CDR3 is CASSRTDGMNTEAFF. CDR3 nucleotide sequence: TGTGCCAGCAGTCGGACAGATGGGATGAACACTGAAGCTTTCTTT.

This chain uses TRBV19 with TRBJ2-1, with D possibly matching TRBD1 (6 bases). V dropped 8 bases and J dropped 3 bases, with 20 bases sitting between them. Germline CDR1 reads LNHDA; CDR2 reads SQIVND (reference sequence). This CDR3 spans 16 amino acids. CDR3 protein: CASCLGSGTYYNEQFF. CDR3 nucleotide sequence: TGTGCCAGTTGCCTTGGGTCCGGGACATACTACAATGAGCAGTTCTTC.

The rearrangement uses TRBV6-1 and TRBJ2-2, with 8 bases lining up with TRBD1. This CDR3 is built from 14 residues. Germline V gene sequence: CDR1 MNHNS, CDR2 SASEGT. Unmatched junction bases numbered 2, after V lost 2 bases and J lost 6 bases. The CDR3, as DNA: TGTGCCAGCAGTGAACTACAGGGGGCCGGGGAGCTGTTTTTT. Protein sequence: CASSELQGAGELFF.

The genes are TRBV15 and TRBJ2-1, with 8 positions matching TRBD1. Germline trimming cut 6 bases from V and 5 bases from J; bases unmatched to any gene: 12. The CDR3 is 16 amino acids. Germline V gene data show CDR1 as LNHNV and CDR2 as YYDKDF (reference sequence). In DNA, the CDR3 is TGTGCCACCAGAAGTTCCAGGGGGCTCCAACACAATGAGCAGTTCTTC. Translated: CATRSSRGLQHNEQFF. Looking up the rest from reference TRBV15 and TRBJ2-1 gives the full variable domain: DAMVIQNPRYQVTQFGKPVTLSCSQTLNHNVMYWYQQKSSQAPKLLFHYYDKDFNNEADTPDNFQSRRPNTSFCFLDIRSPGLGDTAMYLCATRSSRGLQHNEQFFGPGTRLTVL.

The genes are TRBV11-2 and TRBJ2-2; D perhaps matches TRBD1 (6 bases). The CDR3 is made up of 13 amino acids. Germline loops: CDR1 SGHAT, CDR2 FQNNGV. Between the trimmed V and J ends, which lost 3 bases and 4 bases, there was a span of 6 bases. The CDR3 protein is CASSLGATGELFF. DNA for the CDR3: TGTGCCAGCAGCTTGGGGGCCACCGGGGAGCTGTTTTTT.

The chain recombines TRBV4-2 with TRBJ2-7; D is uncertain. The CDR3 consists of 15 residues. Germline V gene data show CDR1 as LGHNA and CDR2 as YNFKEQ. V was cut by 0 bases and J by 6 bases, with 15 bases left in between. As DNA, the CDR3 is TGTGCCAGCAGCCAAGAGAGTAGCCGCTCGACCGAGCAGTACTTC. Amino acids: CASSQESSRSTEQYF.

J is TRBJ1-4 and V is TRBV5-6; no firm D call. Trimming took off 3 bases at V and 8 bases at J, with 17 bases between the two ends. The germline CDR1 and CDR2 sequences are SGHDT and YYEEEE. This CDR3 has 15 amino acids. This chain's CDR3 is CASSWSGRMEEKLFF. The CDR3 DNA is TGTGCCAGCAGCTGGAGCGGACGAATGGAAGAAAAACTGTTTTTT.

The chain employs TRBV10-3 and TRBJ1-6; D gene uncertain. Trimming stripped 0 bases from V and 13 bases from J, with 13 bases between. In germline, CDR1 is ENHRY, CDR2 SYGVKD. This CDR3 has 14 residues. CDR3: CAISESGSFSPLHF. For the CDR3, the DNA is TGTGCCATCAGTGAGTCTGGCAGTTTTTCGCCCCTCCACTTT.

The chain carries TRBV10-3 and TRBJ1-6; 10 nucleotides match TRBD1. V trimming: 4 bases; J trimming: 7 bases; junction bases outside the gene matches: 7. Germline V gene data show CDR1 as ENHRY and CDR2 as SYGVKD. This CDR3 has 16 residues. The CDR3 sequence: CAISGGTGAENSPLHF. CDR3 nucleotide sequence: TGTGCCATCAGTGGCGGGACAGGGGCGGAGAATTCACCCCTCCACTTT.

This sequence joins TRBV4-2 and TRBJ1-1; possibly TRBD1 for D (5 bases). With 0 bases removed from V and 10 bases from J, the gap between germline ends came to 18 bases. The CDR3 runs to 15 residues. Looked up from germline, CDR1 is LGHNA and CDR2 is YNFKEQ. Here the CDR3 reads CASSQEVGHGLRAFF. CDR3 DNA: TGTGCCAGCAGCCAAGAGGTCGGACACGGTCTGAGAGCTTTCTTT.